These T cell receptor beta chains were read from a single sample in a study of blood T cell repertoires in COVID-19. The table came from immunoSEQ multiplex PCR; TCRdb's copy has only in-frame clones and leaves some out. The sample records 65,000 to 95,000 clones, 87% being singletons. Sequenced material: peripheral blood. Every receptor here comes from a man aged 25 to 40 with acute or convalescent COVID-19. CDR3s include the opening cysteine and the closing phenylalanine or tryptophan. The order of the fields is clone size, CDR3 length, V gene, J gene, D gene, CDR3 protein, CDR3 DNA. The D gene is left open where the match is weak. Size is stated for part of the rows, as once, few or many counts, or as a class when the clone is expanded.

>-|16|TRBV2|TRBJ2-3|-
CASRGRGGISTDTQYF
TGTGCCAGCAGGGGGAGAGGGGGAATAAGCACAGATACGCAGTATTTT
>-|15|TRBV24-1|TRBJ1-4|-
CATLKTGATNEKLFF
TGTGCCACCCTAAAGACCGGAGCAACTAATGAAAAACTGTTTTTT
>-|13|TRBV19|TRBJ1-5|-
CASSHRDNQPQHF
TGTGCCAGTAGTCACAGGGATAATCAGCCCCAGCATTTT
>-|18|TRBV2|TRBJ1-5|TRBD1
CASSLPTGDHYSNQPQHF
TGTGCCAGCAGCCTACCGACAGGGGACCATTATAGCAATCAGCCCCAGCATTTT
>-|17|TRBV23-1|TRBJ2-7|-
CAPTVHFGRHGIYEQYF
TGCGCCCCAACTGTCCACTTTGGCCGACACGGGATCTACGAGCAGTACTTC
>-|12|TRBV5-6|TRBJ1-2|-
CASSFGFAGYTF
TGTGCCAGCAGCTTCGGGTTCGCTGGCTACACCTTC
>once|14|TRBV5-1|TRBJ2-5|TRBD2
CASSFFGGGETQYF
TGCGCCAGCAGCTTTTTCGGCGGGGGGGAGACCCAGTACTTC
>-|15|TRBV2|TRBJ1-4|-
CASSDRAKGEEKLFF
TGTGCCAGCAGTGACAGGGCGAAGGGTGAGGAAAAACTGTTTTTT
>-|14|TRBV6-4|TRBJ2-2|TRBD2
CASRGLATTGELFF
TGTGCCAGCAGGGGACTAGCCACCACCGGGGAGCTGTTTTTT
>-|15|TRBV5-1|TRBJ2-2|-
CASSGDRRNTGELFF
TGCGCCAGCAGCGGTGACAGGAGAAACACCGGGGAGCTGTTTTTT
>-|14|TRBV28|TRBJ1-1|TRBD1
CASSSGGMNTEAFF
TGTGCCAGCAGTTCAGGGGGGATGAACACTGAAGCTTTCTTT
>-|13|TRBV5-4|TRBJ1-2|-
CASSPRVSYGYTF
TGTGCCAGCAGTCCCAGGGTATCCTATGGCTACACCTTC
>once|12|TRBV11-2|TRBJ2-7|-
CASSLGVYEQYF
TGTGCCAGCAGCTTAGGCGTCTACGAGCAGTACTTC
>-|13|TRBV5-8|TRBJ2-5|-
CASSLNYMETQYF
TGTGCCAGCAGCTTGAACTATATGGAGACCCAGTACTTC
>few|13|TRBV2|TRBJ2-1|-
CASRSRVYNEQFF
TGTGCCAGCAGAAGCAGGGTCTACAATGAGCAGTTCTTC
>once|14|TRBV27|TRBJ1-1|-
CASSSWGGIAEAFF
TGTGCCAGCAGTTCCTGGGGGGGTATCGCTGAAGCTTTCTTT
>once|17|TRBV4-1|TRBJ2-7|-
CASSGQSAVRSSYEQYF
TGCGCCAGCAGCGGACAGTCAGCCGTCCGGAGCTCCTACGAGCAGTACTTC
>once|16|TRBV7-8|TRBJ1-6|-
CASIPEGSSYNSPLHF
TGTGCCAGCATTCCAGAAGGGAGTTCCTATAATTCACCCCTCCACTTT
>-|14|TRBV28|TRBJ2-1|-
CASLLANSYNEQFF
TGTGCCAGCCTTTTAGCGAATTCCTACAATGAGCAGTTCTTC
>-|14|TRBV18|TRBJ1-4|TRBD1
CASSLQGSNEKLFF
TGTGCCAGCTCTCTACAGGGGAGTAATGAAAAACTGTTTTTT
>-|14|TRBV7-8|TRBJ2-1|-
CASSPSRGYNEQFF
TGTGCCAGCAGCCCCTCGCGCGGATACAATGAGCAGTTCTTC
>-|14|TRBV28|TRBJ1-2|TRBD1
CASRAGGAKYGYTF
TGTGCCAGCAGGGCAGGGGGCGCAAAATATGGCTACACCTTC
>-|16|TRBV7-2|TRBJ1-3|-
CASSSTGGNSGNTIYF
TGTGCCAGCAGCTCCACGGGGGGGAACTCTGGAAACACCATATATTTT
>-|16|TRBV27|TRBJ2-2|-
CASSLFRLEGAGELFF
TGTGCCAGCAGTCTATTCAGACTTGAGGGCGCCGGGGAGCTGTTTTTT
>-|15|TRBV9|TRBJ2-3|-
CASSVTEGLADTQYF
TGTGCCAGCAGCGTAACAGAGGGCCTGGCAGATACGCAGTATTTT
>-|16|TRBV4-1|TRBJ2-1|-
CASSQDLSSVAVEQFF
TGCGCCAGCAGCCAAGATCTGTCTTCCGTGGCGGTTGAGCAGTTCTTC
>-|14|TRBV2|TRBJ2-1|TRBD2
CASKGTSGYNEQFF
TGTGCCAGCAAAGGGACTAGCGGATACAATGAGCAGTTCTTC